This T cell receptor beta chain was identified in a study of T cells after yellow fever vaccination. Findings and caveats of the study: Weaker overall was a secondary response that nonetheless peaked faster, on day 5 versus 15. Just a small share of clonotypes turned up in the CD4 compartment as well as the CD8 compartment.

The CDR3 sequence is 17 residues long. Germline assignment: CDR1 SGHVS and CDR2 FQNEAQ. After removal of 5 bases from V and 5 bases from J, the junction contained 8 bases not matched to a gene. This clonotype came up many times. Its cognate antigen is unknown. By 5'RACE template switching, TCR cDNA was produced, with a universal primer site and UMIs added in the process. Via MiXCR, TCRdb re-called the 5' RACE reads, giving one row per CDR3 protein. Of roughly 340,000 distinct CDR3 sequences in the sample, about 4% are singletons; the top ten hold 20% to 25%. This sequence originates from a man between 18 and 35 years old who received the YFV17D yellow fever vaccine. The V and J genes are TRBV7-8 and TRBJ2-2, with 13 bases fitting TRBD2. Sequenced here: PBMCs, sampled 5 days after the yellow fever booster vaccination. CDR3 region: CASSQGGTSGVTGELFF. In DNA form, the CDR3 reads TGTGCCAGCAGCCAAGGGGGGACTAGCGGGGTAACCGGGGAGCTGTTTTTT.